This T cell receptor (beta chain) was observed in a study of blood T cells in healthy people across ages. Alongside a J-beta primer mix, a sample-barcoded 5' primer served in a second PCR lasting about 7 to 11 cycles. One entry per CDR3 protein results from TCRdb running MiXCR on the 5' RACE reads. The table records 1.5 million to 2 million distinct CDR3 sequences, about 28% of them present only once. As concerns this clonotype: No antigen is known for it.

V lost 1 base and J 0 bases, leaving 8 bases between the germline ends. This CDR3 contains 14 residues. CDR1 is DFQATT and CDR2 is SNEGSKA in the germline V gene (reference sequence). General observations from the study: Per-million-T-cell TCR beta diversity fell roughly linearly with age.

This chain links TRBV20-1 with TRBJ2-3; no clear D. This TCR was recovered from a woman aged 25 to 45 in good health. The source material was blood. CDR3 in DNA: TGCAGTGCTAGAGTCTCCGTTAGCACAGATACGCAGTATTTT. Translation gives CSARVSVSTDTQYF.